This T cell receptor (beta chain) appears in the sequencing data of a study of radiation and T cells in renal cell carcinoma. CDR1 SGHAT and CDR2 FQNNGV come from the germline V gene. The CDR3 extends over 14 amino acids. V was pared by 6 bases and J by 0 bases, with 8 bases between. Sequencing used immunoSEQ multiplex PCR; TCRdb keeps in-frame clones, though not all of them. The repertoire holds 120,000 or so clones, with over 75% as singletons. The time point: blood 2 weeks post-SBRT. As to treatment: 15 Gy SBRT to primary tumor, nephrectomy 4 weeks later. The material sequenced was blood, taken from a patient whose treatment included radiotherapy and nephrectomy. This chain uses TRBV11-2 with TRBJ2-2; D is unclear. The receptor comes from a woman aged 60-70 years with renal cell carcinoma. This chain's CDR3 is CASSPGPNTGELFF. CDR3 coding DNA: TGTGCCAGCAGTCCGGGCCCGAACACCGGGGAGCTGTTTTTT.